These T cell receptor beta chains were read from a single sample in a study of blood T cell repertoires in COVID-19. This table comes from immunoSEQ multiplex PCR, and its TCRdb copy is limited to in-frame clones, with some not included. The sample has more than 300,000 clones, approximately 90% seen once. Material: PBMCs or T cells enriched from blood (not recorded which). Every receptor here comes from a woman in her twenties or thirties who had recovered from COVID-19. Each CDR3 is given with its conserved first and last residue. Fields, in order: V gene, CDR3 length, D gene, clone size, J gene, CDR3 protein, CDR3 DNA. A D gene is named only where the DNA matches it firmly. Expanded clones get a size class; other rows say once, few or many, or leave the size out.

>TRBV24-1|16|TRBD2|NA|TRBJ2-1
CATSESGGGAYNEQFF
TGTGCCACCAGTGAGAGCGGGGGAGGCGCTTACAATGAGCAGTTCTTC
>TRBV6-5|16|NA|NA|TRBJ2-1
CASSYRGSGSYNEQFF
TGTGCCAGCAGTTACAGGGGTTCGGGTTCATACAATGAGCAGTTCTTC
>TRBV6-6|15|TRBD2|NA|TRBJ2-7
CASSYLAGASYEQYF
TGTGCCAGCAGTTACCTAGCGGGGGCCTCCTACGAGCAGTACTTC
>TRBV19|16|TRBD1|NA|TRBJ1-5
CASSTTGGISNQPQHF
TGTGCCAGTAGTACCACAGGGGGAATTAGCAATCAGCCCCAGCATTTT
>TRBV7-2|16|TRBD2|NA|TRBJ2-3
CASSVGTSGGTDTQYF
TGTGCCAGCAGCGTGGGGACTAGCGGGGGCACAGATACGCAGTATTTT
>TRBV7-9|15|TRBD2|NA|TRBJ2-1
CASSLAGLGDNEQFF
TGTGCCAGCAGCTTGGCTGGACTAGGGGACAATGAGCAGTTCTTC
>TRBV6-5|14|NA|NA|TRBJ1-1
CASSYMTANTEAFF
TGTGCCAGCAGTTACATGACAGCGAACACTGAAGCTTTCTTT
>TRBV5-1|13|NA|few|TRBJ1-2
CASSLGAPHGYTF
TGCGCCAGCAGCCTGGGTGCGCCCCATGGCTACACCTTC
>TRBV6-5|14|TRBD1|NA|TRBJ1-5
CASSYGTGAQPQHF
TGTGCCAGCAGTTACGGGACAGGGGCCCAGCCCCAGCATTTT
>TRBV6-2/TRBV6-3|15|NA|NA|TRBJ1-3
CASSYLSPPGNTIYF
TGTGCCAGCAGTTACCTCAGTCCACCCGGAAACACCATATATTTT
>TRBV6-2/TRBV6-3|12|NA|NA|TRBJ2-7
CASSYPPYEQYF
TGTGCCAGCAGTTACCCCCCATACGAGCAGTACTTC
>TRBV5-8|14|NA|NA|TRBJ1-4
CASSSPGGGEKLFF
TGTGCCAGCAGCTCCCCGGGGGGAGGGGAAAAACTGTTTTTT
>TRBV19|15|TRBD2|NA|TRBJ2-5
CASSWGTSPGETQYF
TGTGCCAGTAGTTGGGGGACTAGCCCCGGAGAGACCCAGTACTTC